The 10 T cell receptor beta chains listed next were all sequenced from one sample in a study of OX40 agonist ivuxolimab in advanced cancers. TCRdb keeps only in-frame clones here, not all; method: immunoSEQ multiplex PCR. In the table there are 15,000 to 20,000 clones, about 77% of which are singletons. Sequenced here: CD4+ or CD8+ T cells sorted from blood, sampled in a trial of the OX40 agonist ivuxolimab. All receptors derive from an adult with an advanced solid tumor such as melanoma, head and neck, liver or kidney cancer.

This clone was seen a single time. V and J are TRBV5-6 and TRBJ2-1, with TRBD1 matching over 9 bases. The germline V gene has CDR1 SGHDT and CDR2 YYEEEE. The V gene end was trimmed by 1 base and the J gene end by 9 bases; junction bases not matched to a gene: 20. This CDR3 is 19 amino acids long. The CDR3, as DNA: TGTGCCAGCAGCTTGCAATCGGCGACAGGGGGGTGGGCACAGGGTGAGCAGTTCTTC. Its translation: CASSLQSATGGWAQGEQFF.

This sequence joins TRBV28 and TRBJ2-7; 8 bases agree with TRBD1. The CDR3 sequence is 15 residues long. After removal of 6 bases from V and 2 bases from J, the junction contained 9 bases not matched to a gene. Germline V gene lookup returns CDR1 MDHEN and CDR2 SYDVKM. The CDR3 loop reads CASSSEGTGTYEQYF. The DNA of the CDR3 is TGTGCCAGCAGCTCCGAGGGGACAGGAACCTACGAGCAGTACTTC.

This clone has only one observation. The CDR3 spells CASSLGQGNTEAFF. CDR3 in DNA: TGTGCCAGCAGTTTAGGACAGGGGAACACTGAAGCTTTCTTT. This chain links TRBV27 with TRBJ1-1; 8 bases match TRBD1. The germline V gene has CDR1 MNHEY and CDR2 SMNVEV (reference sequence). Trimming at V came to 2 bases and at J to 1 base, leaving 0 bases not matched to a gene. The CDR3 has 14 amino acids.

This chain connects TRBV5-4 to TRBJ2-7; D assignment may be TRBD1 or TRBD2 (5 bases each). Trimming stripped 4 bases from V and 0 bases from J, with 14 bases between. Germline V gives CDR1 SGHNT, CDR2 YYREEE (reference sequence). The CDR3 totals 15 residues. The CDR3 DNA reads TGTGCCAGCAGCCTCCGGGACCTTAGCTCCTACGAGCAGTACTTC. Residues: CASSLRDLSSYEQYF.

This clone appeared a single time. CDR3 nucleotides: TGTGCCAGCGAACAGGGGGCGGCTAATGAAAAACTGTTTTTT. Translated: CASEQGAANEKLFF. The chain couples TRBV19 to TRBJ1-4; TRBD1 matches 9 bases. Per germline, CDR1 LNHDA and CDR2 SQIVND (reference sequence). V lost 9 bases and J lost 3; bases outside the gene matches: 5. There are 14 residues in the CDR3.

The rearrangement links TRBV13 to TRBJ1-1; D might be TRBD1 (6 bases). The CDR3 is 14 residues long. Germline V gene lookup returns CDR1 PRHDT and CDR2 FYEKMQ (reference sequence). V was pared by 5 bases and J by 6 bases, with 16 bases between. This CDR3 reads CASSDTGRIAEAFF. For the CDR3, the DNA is TGTGCCAGCAGCGACACAGGGCGAATCGCTGAAGCTTTCTTT.

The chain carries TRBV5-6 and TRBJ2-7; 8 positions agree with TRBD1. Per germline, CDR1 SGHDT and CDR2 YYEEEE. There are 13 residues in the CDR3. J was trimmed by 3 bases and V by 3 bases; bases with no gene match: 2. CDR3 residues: CASSWGTGYEQYF. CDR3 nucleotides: TGTGCCAGCAGCTGGGGGACAGGCTACGAGCAGTACTTC.

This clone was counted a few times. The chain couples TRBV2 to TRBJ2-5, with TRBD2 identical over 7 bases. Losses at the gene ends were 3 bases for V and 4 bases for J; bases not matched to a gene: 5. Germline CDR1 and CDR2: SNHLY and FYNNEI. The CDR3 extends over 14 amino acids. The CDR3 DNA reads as TGTGCCAGCAGTGAGGGAGCGGGAAGAGAGACCCAGTACTTC. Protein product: CASSEGAGRETQYF.

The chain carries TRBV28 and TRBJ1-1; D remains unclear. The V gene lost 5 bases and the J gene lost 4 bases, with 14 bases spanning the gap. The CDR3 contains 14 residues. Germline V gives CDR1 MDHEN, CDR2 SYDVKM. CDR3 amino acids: CASSPRTAFTEAFF. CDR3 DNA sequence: TGTGCCAGCAGTCCTCGGACGGCCTTCACTGAAGCTTTCTTT.

The CDR3 protein is CASSLDASLSSYNEQFF. The CDR3 DNA follows: TGTGCCAGCAGCTTAGACGCCAGTCTAAGCTCCTACAATGAGCAGTTCTTC. The genes are TRBV11-2 and TRBJ2-1; no reliable D call. The CDR3 spans 17 residues. Germline V gives CDR1 SGHAT, CDR2 FQNNGV. V was cut by 0 bases and J by 0 bases, with 12 bases left in between.